The next 8 T cell receptor beta chains were all read from a single sample in a study of siplizumab effects on memory and regulatory T cells. Generated by immunoSEQ multiplex PCR, the TCRdb table keeps only in-frame clones and is missing some. The sample contains about 100,000 clones, about 90% of which appear only once. The sequenced material came from CD4+ T cells sorted from blood. The origin of the receptors is a human donor in good health.

This rearrangement joins TRBV6-5 to TRBJ1-1, with D maybe TRBD1 (6 bases). The CDR3 is made up of 14 amino acids. Trimming left V 7 bases short and J 4 bases short, with 16 bases between. CDR1 is MNHEY, CDR2 SVGAGI, per germline. This chain's CDR3 is CASTPRGGGTEAFF. The DNA of the CDR3 is TGTGCCAGCACCCCAAGAGGAGGGGGCACTGAAGCTTTCTTT.

The rearrangement links TRBV5-1 to TRBJ1-6; perhaps TRBD1 as D (5 bases). The V and J ends lost 0 bases and 7 bases respectively, with 20 bases between them. This CDR3 is 18 amino acids long. In germline, CDR1 is SGHRS, CDR2 YFSETQ. CDR3 residues: CASSLVPRGQASNSPLHF. DNA for the CDR3: TGCGCCAGCAGCTTGGTTCCGAGGGGCCAAGCGTCGAATTCACCCCTCCACTTT.

The V gene is TRBV7-2, the J gene TRBJ1-5; TRBD1 aligns across 7 bases. This CDR3 has 14 amino acids. Germline CDR1 SGHTA, CDR2 FQGNSA. V lost 1 base to trimming and J lost 12 bases; unmatched junction nucleotides: 9. In DNA, the CDR3 is TGTGCCAGCAGCTTAGATTTCACGGCAGGGGGCCAGCATTTT. Protein product: CASSLDFTAGGQHF. Full variable domain (remainder filled in from reference TRBV7-2 and TRBJ1-5): GAGVSQSPSNKVTEKGKDVELRCDPISGHTALYWYRQSLGQGLEFLIYFQGNSAPDKSGLPSDRFSAERTGGSVSTLTIQRTQQEDSAVYLCASSLDFTAGGQHFGDGTRLSIL.

V usage is TRBV18 and J usage is TRBJ1-5; a possible D gene is TRBD1 (5 bases). The CDR3 consists of 13 residues. Germline CDR1 is KGHSH and CDR2 is LQKENI. The V and J ends lost 6 bases and 2 bases respectively, with 8 bases between them. CDR3 DNA: TGTGCCAGCTCGGGGCAGGGCAATCAGCCCCAGCATTTT. It yields the protein CASSGQGNQPQHF.

The V call is TRBV13, the J call TRBJ2-2; D not certain. This CDR3 is built from 13 residues. Germline CDR1 PRHDT, CDR2 FYEKMQ (reference sequence). V gave up 5 bases and J gave up 5 bases, with 9 bases separating them. This CDR3 is CASSRDRTGELFF. Written as DNA, the CDR3 is TGTGCCAGCAGCAGAGACCGGACCGGGGAGCTGTTTTTT.

The V gene is TRBV7-8, the J gene TRBJ2-2; 7 bases line up with TRBD1. CDR1 is SGHVS and CDR2 is FQNEAQ in the germline V gene. The junction had 3 bases not matched to a gene; V was cut back by 4 bases and J by 7 bases. The CDR3 runs to 13 residues. The CDR3 reads CASSSTGNGELFF. CDR3 sequence (DNA): TGTGCCAGCAGCTCGACAGGGAACGGGGAGCTGTTTTTT. Using reference TRBV7-8 and TRBJ2-2 for the parts outside the CDR3, the full variable domain is GAGVSQSPRYKVAKRGQDVALRCDPISGHVSLFWYQQALGQGPEFLTYFQNEAQLDKSGLPSDRFFAERPEGSVSTLKIQRTQQEDSAVYLCASSSTGNGELFFGEGSRLTVL.

The V and J genes are TRBV11-3 and TRBJ1-1; a possible D gene is TRBD1 (5 bases). The germline gives CDR1 SGHNT, CDR2 YENEEA. CDR3 size: 13 residues. V was pared by 5 bases and J by 4 bases, with 11 bases between. The CDR3 sequence: CASSLTAGTEAFF. The DNA of the CDR3 is TGTGCCAGCAGCCTGACAGCCGGCACTGAAGCTTTCTTT.

This clone has a handful of counts. This chain connects TRBV11-3 to TRBJ2-7; D possibly corresponds to TRBD2 (5 bases). V was cut by 6 bases and J by 4 bases, with 19 bases left in between. Germline CDR1 is SGHNT and CDR2 is YENEEA. The CDR3 runs 15 residues. CDR3 amino acids: CASRMTRVSGYEQYF. The CDR3 DNA reads as TGTGCCAGCAGAATGACCCGGGTCTCGGGGTACGAGCAGTACTTC.